This T cell receptor beta chain was profiled in a study of TIL therapy for anti-PD-1-resistant metastatic lung cancer. At the level of the study: By whole-exome sequencing, median non-synonymous tumor mutation burden was less than 1.8 mutations per megabase.

CDR1 is MNHEY and CDR2 is SVGAGI in the germline V gene. The CDR3 is 16 residues long. The V segment lost 1 base and the J segment 4 bases; nucleotides outside the gene matches: 5. The libraries were made with immunoSEQ v3. The assay was immunoSEQ multiplex PCR, and TCRdb's table has in-frame clones only and misses some. The sample contains about 100,000 clones, about three fifths of which appear only once. Noted time point: pre-treatment sample, taken before nivolumab and TIL therapy. Most excised metastases sampled were pleural nodules or supraclavicular lymph nodes. The chain carries TRBV6-5 and TRBJ2-1; the match to TRBD1 covers 9 bases. This TCR derives from a person between 25 and 80 years old with non-small cell lung cancer. The sequencing here drew on tumor tissue, taken at baseline. CDR3 in DNA: TGTGCCAGCAGTTACTACACGACAGGGGGGTACAATGAGCAGTTCTTC. Translated: CASSYYTTGGYNEQFF.